The following is a TCR beta chain sequence with its context. The germline V gene has CDR1 MNHNS and CDR2 SASEGT. The CDR3 is made up of 14 amino acids. The V segment lost 5 bases and the J segment 1 base; nucleotides outside the gene matches: 4. The sample is drawn from a study of graft-versus-host responses after intestinal transplantation. Assay used: immunoSEQ multiplex PCR; TCRdb lists only in-frame clones, some missing. This table has 60,000 or so clones, more than 75% appearing once. The TCR was taken from a human patient who received an intestinal transplant, so some T cells may come from the graft donor. The J gene is TRBJ1-1, the V gene TRBV6-1; TRBD1 agrees at 7 bases. This specimen was PBMCs, taken roughly 120 days after intestinal transplantation. CDR3 in amino acids: CASSRTGGNTEAFF. CDR3 DNA sequence: TGTGCCAGCAGTCGGACAGGCGGGAACACTGAAGCTTTCTTT.